The following is a T cell receptor (beta chain) sequence with its context. This sample is part of a study of blood T cell repertoires in COVID-19. Using immunoSEQ multiplex PCR, the repertoire was profiled, and TCRdb retains in-frame clones only, with some absent. The profile shows 250,000 to 350,000 clones, roughly 90% of them singletons. The CDR3 has 19 amino acids. The chain is built from TRBV21-1 and TRBJ2-7; the table gives TRBD2 as D, unverified against the DNA. TRBV21-1 is a listed pseudogene. This TCR came from a woman in her 70s with COVID-19, enrolled during active disease. Sequenced material: peripheral blood. CDR3 in DNA: TGTGCCAGCAGCAGTTGGGGCCAGCCAGGGACTAGCGGGGACCACGAGCAGTACTTC. It translates to CASSSWGQPGTSGDHEQYF.